Listed below are T cell receptor beta chains from one sample, sequenced in a study of shared T cell receptors in the human thymus. Assay used: immunoSEQ multiplex PCR; TCRdb lists only in-frame clones, some missing. Found here are hundreds of thousands of clones, more than 85% of them singletons; the top ten hold around 0.018%. The sequenced sample was thymocytes. The receptors come from a human donor. Each CDR3 is given with its conserved first and last residue. Expanded clones get a size class; other rows say once, few or many, or leave the size out.

cdr3_length: 13
clone_size: .
v_call: TRBV6-1
cdr3_aa: CASRGRDRGTQYF

cdr3_length: 15
clone_size: .
v_call: TRBV9
cdr3_aa: CASSVVDTYHNEQFF

cdr3_length: 17
clone_size: .
v_call: TRBV9
cdr3_aa: CASRHPAGDLIDNEQFF

cdr3_length: 18
clone_size: .
v_call: TRBV14
cdr3_aa: CASSQDRPRTSVGNEQFF

cdr3_length: 16
clone_size: once
v_call: TRBV9
cdr3_aa: CASSVAKQGEDQPQHF

cdr3_length: 14
clone_size: .
v_call: TRBV7-9
cdr3_aa: CASSPRHRSYEQYF

cdr3_length: 17
clone_size: .
v_call: TRBV28
cdr3_aa: CASTLRVPFYSNYGYTF

cdr3_length: 15
clone_size: .
v_call: TRBV5-6
cdr3_aa: CASRGHGVDPYEQYF

cdr3_length: 9
clone_size: few
v_call: TRBV30
cdr3_aa: CASGREAFF

cdr3_length: 16
clone_size: .
v_call: TRBV5-4
cdr3_aa: CASSRPTGGRADTQYF

cdr3_length: 11
clone_size: .
v_call: TRBV6-1
cdr3_aa: CASNQGYEQYF